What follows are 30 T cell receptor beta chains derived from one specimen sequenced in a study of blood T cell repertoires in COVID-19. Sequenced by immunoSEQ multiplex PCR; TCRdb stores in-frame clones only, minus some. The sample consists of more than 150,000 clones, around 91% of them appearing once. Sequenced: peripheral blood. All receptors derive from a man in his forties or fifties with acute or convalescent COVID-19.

The CDR3 DNA reads TGCGCCAGCAGCTTGGCCGGGTTGGACACTGAAGCTTTCTTT. Translated, it gives CASSLAGLDTEAFF. This chain connects TRBV5-1 to TRBJ1-1; D is unclear. The V gene lost 0 bases and the J gene lost 3 bases, with 9 bases spanning the gap. The CDR3 extends over 14 amino acids. Germline values: CDR1 SGHRS, CDR2 YFSETQ.

The CDR3 reads CASSRGQGGNTIYF. The CDR3 DNA reads as TGTGCCAGCAGTCGCGGACAGGGGGGAAACACCATATATTTT. The chain links TRBV6-5 to TRBJ1-3; 9 nucleotides agree with TRBD1. V lost 5 bases to trimming and J lost 4 bases; unmatched junction nucleotides: 3. This CDR3 is 14 amino acids long. Germline V gives CDR1 MNHEY, CDR2 SVGAGI.

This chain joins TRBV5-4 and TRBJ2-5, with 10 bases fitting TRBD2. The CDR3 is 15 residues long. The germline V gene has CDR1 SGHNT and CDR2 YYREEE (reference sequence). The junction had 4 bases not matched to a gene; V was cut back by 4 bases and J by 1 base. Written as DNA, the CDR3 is TGTGCCAGCAGCCCGAGACTAGCGGGCCAAGAGACCCAGTACTTC. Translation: CASSPRLAGQETQYF.

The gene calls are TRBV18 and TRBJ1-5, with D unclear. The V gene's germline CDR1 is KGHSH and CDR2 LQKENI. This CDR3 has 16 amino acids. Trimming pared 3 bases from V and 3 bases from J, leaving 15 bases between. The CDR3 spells CASSPSASTINQPQHF. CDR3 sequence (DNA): TGTGCCAGCTCACCGTCGGCTAGCACGATCAATCAGCCCCAGCATTTT.

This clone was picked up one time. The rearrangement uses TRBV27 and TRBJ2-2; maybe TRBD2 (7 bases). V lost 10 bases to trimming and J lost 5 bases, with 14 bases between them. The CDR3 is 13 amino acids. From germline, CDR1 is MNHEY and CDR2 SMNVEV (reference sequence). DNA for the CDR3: TGTGCCATCGGGGGGCGTGGGACCGGGGAGCTGTTTTTT. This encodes CAIGGRGTGELFF.

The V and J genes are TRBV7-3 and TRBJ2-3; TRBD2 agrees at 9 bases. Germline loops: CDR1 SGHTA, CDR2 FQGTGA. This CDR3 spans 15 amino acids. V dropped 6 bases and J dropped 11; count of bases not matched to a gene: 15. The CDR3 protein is CASSSGQDAGGRQYF. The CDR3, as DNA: TGTGCCAGCAGTTCAGGACAGGACGCGGGGGGGAGGCAGTATTTT.

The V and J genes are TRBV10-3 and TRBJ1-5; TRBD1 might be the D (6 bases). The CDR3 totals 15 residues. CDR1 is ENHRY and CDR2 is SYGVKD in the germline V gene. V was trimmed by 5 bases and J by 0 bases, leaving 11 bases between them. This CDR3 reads CAISKQGSSNQPQHF. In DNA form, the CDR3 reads TGTGCCATCAGTAAACAGGGAAGTAGCAATCAGCCCCAGCATTTT.

The CDR3 here is CASRAGGGSGNTIYF. CDR3 sequence (DNA): TGTGCCAGCAGGGCAGGGGGTGGGTCTGGAAACACCATATATTTT. The chain couples TRBV6-5 to TRBJ1-3; TRBD1 matches at 7 bases. The CDR3 totals 15 residues. Germline loops: CDR1 MNHEY, CDR2 SVGAGI. J was trimmed by 1 base and V by 6 bases; bases with no gene match: 6.

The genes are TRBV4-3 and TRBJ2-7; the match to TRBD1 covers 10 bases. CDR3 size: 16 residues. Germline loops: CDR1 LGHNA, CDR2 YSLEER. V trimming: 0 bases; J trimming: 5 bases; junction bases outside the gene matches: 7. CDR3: CASSQDYRDRGHEQYV. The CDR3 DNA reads TGCGCCAGCAGCCAAGATTACCGGGACAGGGGTCACGAGCAGTACGTC.

The DNA for the CDR3 is TGTGCCAGCAGCCCGGGGGGCTCCTACGAGCAGTACTTC. This encodes CASSPGGSYEQYF. The chain uses TRBV11-2 and TRBJ2-7, with 7 bases lining up with TRBD2. The germline gives CDR1 SGHAT, CDR2 FQNNGV. After removal of 5 bases from V and 0 bases from J, the junction contained 1 base not matched to a gene. The CDR3 has 13 residues.

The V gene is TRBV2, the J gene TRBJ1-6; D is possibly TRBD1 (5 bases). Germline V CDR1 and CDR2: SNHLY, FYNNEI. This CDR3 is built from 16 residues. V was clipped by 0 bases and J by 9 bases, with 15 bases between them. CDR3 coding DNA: TGTGCCAGCAGTGAAGCGCTTCCAGGGTTCGGTTCACCCCTCCACTTT. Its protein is CASSEALPGFGSPLHF.

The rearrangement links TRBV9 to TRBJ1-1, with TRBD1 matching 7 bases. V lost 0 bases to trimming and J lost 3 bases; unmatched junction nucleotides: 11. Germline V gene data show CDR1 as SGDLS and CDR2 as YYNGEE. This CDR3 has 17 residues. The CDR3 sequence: CASSVGGGRGQDTEAFF. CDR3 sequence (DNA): TGTGCCAGCAGCGTAGGAGGGGGAAGGGGGCAGGACACTGAAGCTTTCTTT.

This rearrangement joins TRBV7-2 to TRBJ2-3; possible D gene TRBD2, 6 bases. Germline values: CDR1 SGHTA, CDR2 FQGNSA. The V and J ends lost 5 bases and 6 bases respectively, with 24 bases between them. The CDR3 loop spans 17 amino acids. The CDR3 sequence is CASSGRAGGNFGDTQYF. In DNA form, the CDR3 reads TGTGCCAGCAGCGGACGCGCCGGGGGTAATTTTGGCGATACGCAGTATTTT.

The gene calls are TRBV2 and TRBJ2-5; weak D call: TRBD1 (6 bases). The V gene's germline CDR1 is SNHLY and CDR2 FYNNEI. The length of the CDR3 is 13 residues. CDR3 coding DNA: TGTGCTTTAAACAGGGAAACCCAAGAGACCCAGTACTTC. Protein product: CALNRETQETQYF.

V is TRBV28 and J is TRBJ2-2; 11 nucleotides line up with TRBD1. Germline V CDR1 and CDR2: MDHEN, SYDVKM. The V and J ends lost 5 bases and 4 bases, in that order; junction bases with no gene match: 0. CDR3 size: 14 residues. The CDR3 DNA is TGTGCCAGCAGTGGGACAGGGGGCACCGGGGAGCTGTTTTTT. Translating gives CASSGTGGTGELFF.

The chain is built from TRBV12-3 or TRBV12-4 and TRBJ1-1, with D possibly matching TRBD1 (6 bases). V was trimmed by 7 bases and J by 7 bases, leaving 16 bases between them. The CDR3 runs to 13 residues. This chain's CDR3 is CASNTGIGDEAFF. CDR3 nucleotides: TGTGCCAGCAATACAGGGATAGGGGATGAAGCTTTCTTT.

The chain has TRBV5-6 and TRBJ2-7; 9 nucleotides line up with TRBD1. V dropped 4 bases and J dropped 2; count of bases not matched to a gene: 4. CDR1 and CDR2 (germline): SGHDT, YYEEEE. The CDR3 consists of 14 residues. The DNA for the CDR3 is TGTGCCAGCAGCCCCCGACAGGGGGCCTACGAGCAGTACTTC. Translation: CASSPRQGAYEQYF.

CDR3 in DNA: TGTGCCAGCAGTTTGGCTGGTCACTCTGGAAACACCATATATTTT. Protein: CASSLAGHSGNTIYF. This sequence joins TRBV27 and TRBJ1-3, with unresolved D. Germline CDR1 MNHEY, CDR2 SMNVEV (reference sequence). The CDR3 loop spans 15 amino acids. With 3 bases removed from V and 0 bases from J, the gap between germline ends came to 9 bases.

In DNA form, the CDR3 reads TGCAGTGCTAGTAGGGGACAGAGCTACGAGCAGTACTTC. Translated, it gives CSASRGQSYEQYF. This chain links TRBV20-1 with TRBJ2-7; 7 bases agree with TRBD1. The CDR3 totals 13 residues. With V trimmed by 3 bases and J by 3 bases, 5 bases remained unmatched. The germline V gene encodes CDR1 DFQATT and CDR2 SNEGSKA (reference sequence).

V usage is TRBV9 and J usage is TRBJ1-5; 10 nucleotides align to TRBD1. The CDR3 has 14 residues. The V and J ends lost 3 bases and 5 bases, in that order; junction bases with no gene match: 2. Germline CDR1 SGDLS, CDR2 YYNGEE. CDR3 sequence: CASSAGTGDQPQHF. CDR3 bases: TGTGCCAGCAGCGCCGGGACAGGGGATCAGCCCCAGCATTTT. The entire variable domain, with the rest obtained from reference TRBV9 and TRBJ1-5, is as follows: DSGVTQTPKHLITATGQRVTLRCSPRSGDLSVYWYQQSLDQGLQFLIQYYNGEERAKGNILERFSAQQFPDLHSELNLSSLELGDSALYFCASSAGTGDQPQHFGDGTRLSIL.

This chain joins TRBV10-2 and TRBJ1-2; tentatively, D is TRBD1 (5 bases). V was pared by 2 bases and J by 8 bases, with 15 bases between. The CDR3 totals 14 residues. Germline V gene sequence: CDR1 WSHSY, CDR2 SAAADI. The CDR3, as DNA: TGCGCCAGCAGTGAGGATGGAGGGGCAGGGGGCTACACCTTC. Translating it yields CASSEDGGAGGYTF.

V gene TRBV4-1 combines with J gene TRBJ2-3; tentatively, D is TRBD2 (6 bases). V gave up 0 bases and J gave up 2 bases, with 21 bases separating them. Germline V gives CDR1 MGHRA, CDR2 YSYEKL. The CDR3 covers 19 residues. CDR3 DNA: TGCGCCAGCAGCCAAGACCGCCCCGACGGGGGATCGTTCACAGATACGCAGTATTTT. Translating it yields CASSQDRPDGGSFTDTQYF.

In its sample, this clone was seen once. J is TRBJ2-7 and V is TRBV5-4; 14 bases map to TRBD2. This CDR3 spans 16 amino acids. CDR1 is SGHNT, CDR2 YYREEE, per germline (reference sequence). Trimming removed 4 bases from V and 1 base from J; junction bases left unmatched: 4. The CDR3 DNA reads TGTGCCAGCAGCATGGGACTAGCGGGAGTATCCTACGAGCAGTACTTC. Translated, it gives CASSMGLAGVSYEQYF.

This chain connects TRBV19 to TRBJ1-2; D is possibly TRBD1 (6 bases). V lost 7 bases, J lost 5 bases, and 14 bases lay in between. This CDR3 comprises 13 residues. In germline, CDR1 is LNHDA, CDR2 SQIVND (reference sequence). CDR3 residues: CASKLSGDYGYTF. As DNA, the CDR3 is TGTGCCAGTAAATTGTCAGGGGATTATGGCTACACCTTC.

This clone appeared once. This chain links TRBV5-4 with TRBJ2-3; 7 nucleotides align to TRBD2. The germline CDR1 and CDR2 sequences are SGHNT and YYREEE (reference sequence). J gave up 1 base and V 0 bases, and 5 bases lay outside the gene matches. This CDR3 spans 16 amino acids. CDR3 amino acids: CASSLGRAGRTDTQYF. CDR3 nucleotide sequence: TGTGCCAGCAGCTTGGGTAGAGCGGGACGCACAGATACGCAGTATTTT.

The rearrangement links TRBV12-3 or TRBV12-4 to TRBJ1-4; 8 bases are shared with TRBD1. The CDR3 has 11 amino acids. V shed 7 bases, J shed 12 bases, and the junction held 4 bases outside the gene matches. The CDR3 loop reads CASTETGELFF. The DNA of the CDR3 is TGTGCCAGCACCGAGACAGGGGAACTGTTTTTT.

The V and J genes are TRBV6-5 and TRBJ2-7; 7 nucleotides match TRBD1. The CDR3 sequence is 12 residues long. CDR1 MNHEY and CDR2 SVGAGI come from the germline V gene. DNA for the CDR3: TGTGCCAGCAGTAACCTTTCGGGACAGCAATACGTC. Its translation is CASSNLSGQQYV.

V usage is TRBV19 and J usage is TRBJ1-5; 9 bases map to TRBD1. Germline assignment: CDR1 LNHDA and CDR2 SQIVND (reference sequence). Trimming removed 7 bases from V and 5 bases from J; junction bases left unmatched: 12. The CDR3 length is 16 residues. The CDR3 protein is CASTRDRERGDQPQHF. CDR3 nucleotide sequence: TGTGCCAGTACCCGGGACAGGGAAAGGGGAGATCAGCCCCAGCATTTT.

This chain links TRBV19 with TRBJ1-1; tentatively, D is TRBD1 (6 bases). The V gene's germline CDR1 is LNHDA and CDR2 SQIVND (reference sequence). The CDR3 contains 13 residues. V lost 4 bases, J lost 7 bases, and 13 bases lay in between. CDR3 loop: CASSSRGGLEAFF. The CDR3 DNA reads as TGTGCCAGTAGTAGCCGCGGGGGGCTTGAAGCTTTCTTT.

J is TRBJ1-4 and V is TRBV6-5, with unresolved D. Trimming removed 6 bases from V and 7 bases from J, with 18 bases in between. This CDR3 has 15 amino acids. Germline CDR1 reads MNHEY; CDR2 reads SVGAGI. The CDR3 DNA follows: TGTGCCAGCAGGGCCGAGTGGGCTGAGGGTGAAAAACTGTTTTTT. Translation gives CASRAEWAEGEKLFF.